This passage covers 10 T cell receptor beta chains from one sample sequenced in a study of cytomegalovirus exposure and HLA in healthy donors. PCR employed 60 Vbeta and 13 Jbeta primers. Libraries were prepared by immunoSEQ multiplex PCR; TCRdb keeps only in-frame clonotypes and omits some of them. The sample lists around 140,000 clones, 73% occurring once. Sample: PBMCs. The receptors originated from a woman aged 18-35 years in good health and CMV-seronegative.

This chain joins TRBV18 and TRBJ2-2, with TRBD2 matching over 12 bases. Trimming cost V 4 bases and J 5 bases; bases outside gene matches: 11. Germline values: CDR1 KGHSH, CDR2 LQKENI. The CDR3 contains 18 residues. CDR3 amino acids: CASSLGRLAGVDTGELFF. The CDR3 region has the DNA TGTGCCAGCTCACTCGGTAGACTAGCGGGAGTGGATACCGGGGAGCTGTTTTTT.

This chain links TRBV28 with TRBJ2-7, with 11 positions matching TRBD2. Unmatched junction bases numbered 9, after V lost 7 bases and J lost 7 bases. This CDR3 is 14 amino acids long. CDR1 MDHEN and CDR2 SYDVKM come from the germline V gene. As DNA, the CDR3 is TGTGCCAGCATCAATAGCGGGGGGGCGCGGGAGCAGTACTTC. Its protein is CASINSGGAREQYF.

This clone has just a few counts. CDR3 in DNA: TGTGCCAGCAGCGCGTTGGACAGAATGAACACTGAAGCTTTCTTT. As protein: CASSALDRMNTEAFF. This chain connects TRBV9 to TRBJ1-1; tentative D call: TRBD1 (6 bases). Germline CDR1 SGDLS, CDR2 YYNGEE. The CDR3 is made up of 15 amino acids. Trimming took off 3 bases at V and 0 bases at J, with 12 bases between the two ends.

CDR3 sequence (DNA): TGTGCCACCAGCAGATCACCCTTACAGGGGTCAGATTCACCCCTCCACTTT. Translating it yields CATSRSPLQGSDSPLHF. The V call is TRBV15, the J call TRBJ1-6; 7 nucleotides agree with TRBD1. V lost 2 bases to trimming and J lost 8 bases; unmatched junction nucleotides: 12. The CDR3 has 17 residues. Germline values: CDR1 LNHNV, CDR2 YYDKDF (reference sequence).

The chain links TRBV7-2 to TRBJ2-1; possible D gene TRBD2, 6 bases. With 3 bases removed from V and 2 bases from J, the gap between germline ends came to 11 bases. The CDR3 length is 15 residues. Germline V CDR1 and CDR2: SGHTA, FQGNSA. The CDR3 loop is CASSFASGPYNEQFF. CDR3 DNA sequence: TGTGCCAGCAGCTTCGCCAGCGGGCCCTACAATGAGCAGTTCTTC.

As to this clone: The junction does not match germline at one end; this may be a read error. The chain uses TRBV7-2 and TRBJ2-1; 9 bases align to TRBD2. Germline V gene sequence: CDR1 SGHTA, CDR2 FQGNSA. The CDR3 contains 16 residues. The CDR3 region is CASSQEYGGGANEQFF. The CDR3 bases are TGCGCCAGCAGCCAAGAATACGGCGGGGGGGCCAATGAGCAGTTCTTC. The full variable domain, in which reference TRBV7-2 and TRBJ2-1 provide the parts outside the CDR3, is GAGVSQSPSNKVTEKGKDVELRCDPISGHTALYWYRQSLGQGLEFLIYFQGNSAPDKSGLPSDRFSAERTGGSVSTLTIQRTQQEDSAVYLCASSQEYGGGANEQFFGPGTRLTVL.

The chain employs TRBV9 and TRBJ1-3; unclear D gene. Germline-derived CDR1 and CDR2 are SGDLS and YYNGEE. The V and J ends lost 0 bases and 4 bases respectively, with 11 bases between them. The CDR3 loop spans 15 amino acids. Here the CDR3 reads CASSVGGALGNTIYF. The CDR3 DNA follows: TGTGCCAGCAGCGTAGGTGGAGCACTAGGAAACACCATATATTTT.

The chain carries TRBV27 and TRBJ1-2, with a possible D match to TRBD1 (5 bases). Trimming stripped 0 bases from V and 4 bases from J, with 15 bases between. The CDR3 is 16 amino acids. Germline V gives CDR1 MNHEY, CDR2 SMNVEV (reference sequence). CDR3 loop: CASSLSRRGGGYGYTF. The CDR3 nucleotides are TGTGCCAGCAGTTTATCCCGACGGGGGGGTGGCTATGGCTACACCTTC.

With respect to this clone: This CDR3 is also generated by other DNA sequences in the sample. V and J are TRBV4-1 and TRBJ1-6; 10 bases are a match to TRBD1. Germline CDR1 reads MGHRA; CDR2 reads YSYEKL. The CDR3 runs to 17 residues. V lost 1 base, J lost 10 bases, and 10 bases stayed unmatched. CDR3 protein: CASSQANNRDRGSPLHF. Here the CDR3 DNA reads TGCGCCAGCAGCCAAGCTAACAACCGGGACAGGGGCTCACCCCTCCACTTT.

This clone was recorded a few times. The CDR3: CASRNPGVQGSYNEQFF. CDR3 DNA sequence: TGTGCCAGCAGAAACCCTGGGGTTCAGGGTTCCTACAATGAGCAGTTCTTC. The chain employs TRBV27 and TRBJ2-1, with D possibly being TRBD1 (5 bases). V gave up 6 bases and J gave up 1 base, with 19 bases separating them. Germline CDR1 reads MNHEY; CDR2 reads SMNVEV (reference sequence). The CDR3 runs 17 residues.